This T cell receptor beta chain comes out of a study of blood T cell repertoires in COVID-19. Study details: There were acute and convalescent COVID-19 samples, and they came from the United States, Italy and Spain. Sources were T cells, B-cell-depleted T cells, or PBMCs; the material itself was cDNA or gDNA.

This clone was observed a single time. The CDR3 is 16 amino acids. Trimming cost V 2 bases and J 5 bases; bases outside gene matches: 11. Germline V lookup: CDR1 SGHNT, CDR2 YYREEE (reference sequence). Authors' methods: Counts of nucleated cells, estimated from reference gene primer amplification, were obtained. Here immunoSEQ multiplex PCR was the method, and the copy in TCRdb shows in-frame clones only, minus some. V and J calls and clone size are as listed in that table; D and trimming were resolved from the DNA. This table has 200,000 or so clones, around 80% appearing once. Sequenced sample: peripheral blood. The receptor's source is a man younger than 40 with active or convalescent COVID-19. The V gene is TRBV5-4, the J gene TRBJ2-5; 8 bases are a match to TRBD2. The CDR3 spells CASSFSEAGDRETQYF. CDR3 sequence (DNA): TGTGCCAGCAGCTTCTCGGAAGCGGGAGACCGGGAGACCCAGTACTTC.